This T cell receptor beta chain was documented in a study of blood T cell repertoires in COVID-19. Study-level background: Sites in the United States, Italy and Spain provided acute and convalescent COVID-19 samples. PBMCs, B-cell-depleted T cells, or T cells were the source of the cDNA or gDNA that made up the material.

Under the authors' procedure: Reference gene primer amplification in the assay estimated nucleated cell counts. The repertoire was sequenced with immunoSEQ multiplex PCR; TCRdb's copy has only in-frame clones and lacks some. That table gives V, J and clone size, and the DNA gave D and trimming. The top ten clones hold roughly 2.9% of a sample with about 190,000 clones, around 83% of them seen once. Per the germline V gene, CDR1 is SGHRS and CDR2 is YFSETQ. The junction had 9 bases not matched to a gene; V was cut back by 2 bases and J by 6 bases. The CDR3 extends over 17 amino acids. V is TRBV5-1 and J is TRBJ2-1, with TRBD2 matching over 12 bases. Sequencing was carried out using peripheral blood. This clonotype was sampled from a man aged 45 to 65 with active or convalescent COVID-19. The DNA for the CDR3 is TGCGCCAGCAGCTTTGTGCTAGCGGGAGGGCCGGGCAATGAGCAGTTCTTC. It encodes CASSFVLAGGPGNEQFF.